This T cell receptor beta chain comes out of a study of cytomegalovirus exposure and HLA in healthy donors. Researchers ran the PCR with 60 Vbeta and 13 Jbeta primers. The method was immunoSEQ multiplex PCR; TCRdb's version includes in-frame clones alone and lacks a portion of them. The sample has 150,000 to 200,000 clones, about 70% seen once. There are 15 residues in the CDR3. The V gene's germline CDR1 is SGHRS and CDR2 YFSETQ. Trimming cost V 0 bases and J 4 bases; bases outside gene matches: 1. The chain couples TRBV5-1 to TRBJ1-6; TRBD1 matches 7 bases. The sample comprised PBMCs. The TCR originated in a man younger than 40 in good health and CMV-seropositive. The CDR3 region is CASSLGQGYNSPLHF. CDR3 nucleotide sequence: TGCGCCAGCAGCTTGGGACAGGGTTATAATTCACCCCTCCACTTT.